This T cell receptor beta chain was observed in a study of OX40 agonist ivuxolimab in advanced cancers. Study-level information: With a range of about 23 to 90, age averaged about 58 years, and about 83% were male.

Blood draws occurred at baseline, cycle 4 day 1, and cycle 7 day 1. Per the germline V gene, CDR1 is SGHAT and CDR2 is FQNNGV. The CDR3 sequence is 13 residues long. V was pared by 5 bases and J by 6 bases, with 4 bases of the junction left unmatched. This table comes from immunoSEQ multiplex PCR, and its TCRdb copy is limited to in-frame clones, with some not included. The table shows about 72,000 clones, with around 91% occurring only once. Material: CD4+ or CD8+ T cells sorted from blood, obtained in a trial of the OX40 agonist ivuxolimab. The clonotype was recovered from an adult with an advanced solid tumor such as melanoma, head and neck, liver or kidney cancer. The chain combines TRBV11-2 with TRBJ1-2; 9 positions match TRBD1. Here the CDR3 DNA reads TGTGCCAGCAGCCCGGGACAGGGACATGGCTACACCTTC. Its protein is CASSPGQGHGYTF.